The 5 T cell receptor beta chains below come from one sample, sequenced in a study of cytomegalovirus exposure and HLA in healthy donors. PCR amplification relied on 60 Vbeta primers (plus 13 Jbeta primers). Some clones are missing from TCRdb's copy, which holds only in-frame ones; the method was immunoSEQ multiplex PCR. The sample consists of more than 90,000 clones, 76% of them appearing once. Input material: PBMCs. Every receptor here comes from a man aged 35-49 years in good health and CMV-seronegative.

The chain is built from TRBV28 and TRBJ2-1, with TRBD1 matching over 10 bases. Germline lookup yields CDR1 MDHEN and CDR2 SYDVKM. Trimming cost V 10 bases and J 2 bases; bases outside gene matches: 8. The CDR3 totals 15 residues. CDR3 amino acids: CATCWDRGPYNEQFF. For the CDR3, the DNA is TGTGCCACCTGCTGGGACAGGGGACCCTACAATGAGCAGTTCTTC.

CDR3 residues: CASSARQGGALGYTF. The CDR3 nucleotides are TGTGCCAGCAGCGCAAGACAGGGGGGAGCTTTGGGCTACACCTTC. The J gene is TRBJ1-2, the V gene TRBV13, with 9 bases identical to TRBD1. The V and J ends lost 5 bases and 8 bases, in that order; junction bases with no gene match: 12. The CDR3 covers 15 residues. In germline, CDR1 is PRHDT, CDR2 FYEKMQ (reference sequence).

V is TRBV27 and J is TRBJ1-5; TRBD1 might be the D (6 bases). CDR3 length equals 14 residues. Germline V gives CDR1 MNHEY, CDR2 SMNVEV (reference sequence). V shed 5 bases and J shed 3 bases, with 11 bases lying between them. The CDR3 loop is CASSVDRLNQPQHF. The CDR3 nucleotides are TGTGCCAGCAGTGTAGACAGGCTCAATCAGCCCCAGCATTTT.

The chain combines TRBV10-3 with TRBJ2-3; D ambiguous. The ends were cut back, 4 bases at V and 5 bases at J, with 10 bases in the middle. The CDR3 sequence is 13 residues long. Germline V gives CDR1 ENHRY, CDR2 SYGVKD. CDR3 DNA sequence: TGTGCCATCAGTGTGACCTCTAGAGATACGCAGTATTTT. This gives the protein CAISVTSRDTQYF.

V usage is TRBV6-5 and J usage is TRBJ2-7, with 8 nucleotides matching TRBD2. Germline CDR1 reads MNHEY; CDR2 reads SVGAGI. J lost 6 bases, V lost 8 bases, and 6 bases had no gene match. This CDR3 is 12 amino acids long. CDR3 sequence reads: CASREGPGEQYF. CDR3 bases: TGTGCCAGCCGGGAGGGGCCCGGCGAGCAGTACTTC.